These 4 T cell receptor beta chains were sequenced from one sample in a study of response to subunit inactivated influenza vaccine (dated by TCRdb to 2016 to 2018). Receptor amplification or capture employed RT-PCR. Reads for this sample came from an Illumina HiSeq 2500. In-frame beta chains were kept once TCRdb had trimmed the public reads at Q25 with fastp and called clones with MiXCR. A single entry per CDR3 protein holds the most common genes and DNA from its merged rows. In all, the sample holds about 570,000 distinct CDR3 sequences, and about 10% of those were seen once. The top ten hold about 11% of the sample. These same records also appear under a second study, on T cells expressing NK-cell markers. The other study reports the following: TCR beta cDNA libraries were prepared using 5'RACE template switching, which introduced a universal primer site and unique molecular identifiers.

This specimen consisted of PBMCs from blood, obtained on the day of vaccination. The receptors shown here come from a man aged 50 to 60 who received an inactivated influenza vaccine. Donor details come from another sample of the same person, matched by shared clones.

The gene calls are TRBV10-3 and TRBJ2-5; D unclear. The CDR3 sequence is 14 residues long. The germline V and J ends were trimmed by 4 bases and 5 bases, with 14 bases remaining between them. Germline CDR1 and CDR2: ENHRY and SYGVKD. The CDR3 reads CAISADGPKETQYF. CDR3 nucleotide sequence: TGTGCCATCAGTGCGGACGGCCCCAAGGAGACCCAGTACTTC.

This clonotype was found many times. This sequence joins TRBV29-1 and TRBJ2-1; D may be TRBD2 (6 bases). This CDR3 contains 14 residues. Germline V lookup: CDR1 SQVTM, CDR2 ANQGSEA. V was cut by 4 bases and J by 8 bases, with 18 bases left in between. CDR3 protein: CSVVRELSPDEQFF. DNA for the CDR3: TGCAGCGTTGTTCGGGAGTTGTCCCCTGATGAGCAGTTCTTC.

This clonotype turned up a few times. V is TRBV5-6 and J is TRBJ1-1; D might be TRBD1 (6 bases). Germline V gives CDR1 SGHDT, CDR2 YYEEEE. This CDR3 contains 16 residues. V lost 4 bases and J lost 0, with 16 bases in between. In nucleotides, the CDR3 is TGTGCCAGCAGCCACTATGGAACAGGGCTGAACACTGAAGCTTTCTTT. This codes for CASSHYGTGLNTEAFF.

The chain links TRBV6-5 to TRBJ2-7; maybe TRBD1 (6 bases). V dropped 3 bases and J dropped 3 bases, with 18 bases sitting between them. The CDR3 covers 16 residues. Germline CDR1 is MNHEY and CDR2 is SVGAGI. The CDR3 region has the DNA TGTGCCAGCAGTTATCCCAACCGGACAGAAAACTACGAGCAGTACTTC. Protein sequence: CASSYPNRTENYEQYF.